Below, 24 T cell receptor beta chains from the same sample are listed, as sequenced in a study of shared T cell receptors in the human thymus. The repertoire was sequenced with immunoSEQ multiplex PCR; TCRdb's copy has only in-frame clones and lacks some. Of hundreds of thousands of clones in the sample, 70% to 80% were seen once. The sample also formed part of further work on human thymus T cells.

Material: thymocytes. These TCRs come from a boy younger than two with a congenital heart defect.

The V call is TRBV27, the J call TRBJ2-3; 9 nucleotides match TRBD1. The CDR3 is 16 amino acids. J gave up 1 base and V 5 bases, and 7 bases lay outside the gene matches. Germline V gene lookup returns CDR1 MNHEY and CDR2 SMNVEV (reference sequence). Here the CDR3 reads CASSPSRQGGTDTQYF. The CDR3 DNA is TGTGCCAGCAGTCCCTCTAGACAGGGGGGCACAGATACGCAGTATTTT.

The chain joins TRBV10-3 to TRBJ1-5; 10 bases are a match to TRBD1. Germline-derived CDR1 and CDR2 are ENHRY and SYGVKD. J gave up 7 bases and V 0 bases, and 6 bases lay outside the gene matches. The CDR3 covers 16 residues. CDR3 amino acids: CAISESGTGVGQPQHF. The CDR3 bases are TGTGCCATCAGTGAGTCTGGGACAGGGGTTGGCCAGCCCCAGCATTTT.

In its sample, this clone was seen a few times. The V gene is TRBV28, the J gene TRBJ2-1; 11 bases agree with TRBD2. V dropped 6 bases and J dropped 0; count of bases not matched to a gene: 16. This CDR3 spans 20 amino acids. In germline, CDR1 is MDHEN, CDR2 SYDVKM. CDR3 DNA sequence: TGTGCCAGCAGCCCATCCCCGACTAGCGGGACCTCTAGCTCCTACAATGAGCAGTTCTTC. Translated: CASSPSPTSGTSSSYNEQFF.

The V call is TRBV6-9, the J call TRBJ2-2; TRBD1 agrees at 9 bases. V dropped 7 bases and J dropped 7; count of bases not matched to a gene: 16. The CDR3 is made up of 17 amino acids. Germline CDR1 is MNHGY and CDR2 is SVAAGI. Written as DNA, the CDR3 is TGTGCCAGCAAGGTTTCGGGACAGGGCCATTGCGGCGGGGAGCTGTTTTTT. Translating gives CASKVSGQGHCGGELFF.

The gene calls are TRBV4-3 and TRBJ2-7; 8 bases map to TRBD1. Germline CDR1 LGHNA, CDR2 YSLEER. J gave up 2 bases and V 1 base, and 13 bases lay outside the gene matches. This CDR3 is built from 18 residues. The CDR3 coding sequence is TGCGCCAGCAGCCAAGGACCCCTTCCGGGACAGGTAACCTACGAGCAGTACTTC. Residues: CASSQGPLPGQVTYEQYF.

The CDR3 spells CAWSVRSGPTDTQYF. The CDR3, as DNA: TGTGCCTGGAGTGTAAGGAGCGGGCCCACAGATACGCAGTATTTT. This chain joins TRBV30 and TRBJ2-3, with D possibly being TRBD2 (6 bases). Germline V lookup: CDR1 GTSNPN, CDR2 SVGIG (reference sequence). V was cut by 0 bases and J by 2 bases, with 12 bases left in between. The CDR3 sequence is 15 residues long.

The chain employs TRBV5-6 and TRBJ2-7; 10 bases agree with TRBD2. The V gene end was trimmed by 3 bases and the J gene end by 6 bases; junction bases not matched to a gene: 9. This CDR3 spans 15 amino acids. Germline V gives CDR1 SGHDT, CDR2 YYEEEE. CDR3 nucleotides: TGTGCCAGCAGCTGGGGCCTAGCGGGAGTTGGCGAGCAGTACTTC. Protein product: CASSWGLAGVGEQYF.

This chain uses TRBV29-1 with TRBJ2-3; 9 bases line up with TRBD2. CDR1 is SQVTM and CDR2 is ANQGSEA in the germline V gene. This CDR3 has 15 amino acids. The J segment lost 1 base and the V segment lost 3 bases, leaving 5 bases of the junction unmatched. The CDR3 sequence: CSVDRGGRGTDTQYF. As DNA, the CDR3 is TGCAGCGTTGATAGGGGCGGGAGGGGCACAGATACGCAGTATTTT.

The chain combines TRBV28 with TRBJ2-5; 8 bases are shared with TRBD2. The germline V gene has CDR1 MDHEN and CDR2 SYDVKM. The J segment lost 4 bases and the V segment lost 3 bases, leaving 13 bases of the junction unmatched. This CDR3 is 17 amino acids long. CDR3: CASSFRGREGPRETQYF. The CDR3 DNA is TGTGCCAGCAGTTTTAGGGGCCGGGAGGGCCCGAGAGAGACCCAGTACTTC.

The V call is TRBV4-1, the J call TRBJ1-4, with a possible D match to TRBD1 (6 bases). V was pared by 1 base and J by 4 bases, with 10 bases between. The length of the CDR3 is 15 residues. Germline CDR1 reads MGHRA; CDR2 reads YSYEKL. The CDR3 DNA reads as TGCGCCAGCAGCCAAGTGGGACACCGTAATGAAAAACTGTTTTTT. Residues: CASSQVGHRNEKLFF.

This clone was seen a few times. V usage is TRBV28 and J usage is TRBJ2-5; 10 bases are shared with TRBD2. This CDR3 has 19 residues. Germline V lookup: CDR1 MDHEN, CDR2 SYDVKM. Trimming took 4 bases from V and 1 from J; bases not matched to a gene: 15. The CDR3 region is CASSSEGRAGGPVQETQYF. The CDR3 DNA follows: TGTGCCAGCAGTTCCGAGGGTCGAGCGGGAGGGCCCGTCCAAGAGACCCAGTACTTC.

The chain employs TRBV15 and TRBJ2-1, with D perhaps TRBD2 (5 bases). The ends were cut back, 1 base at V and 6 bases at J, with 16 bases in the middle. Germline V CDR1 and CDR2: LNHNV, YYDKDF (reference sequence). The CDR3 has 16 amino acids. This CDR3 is CATSRGGPPATNEQFF. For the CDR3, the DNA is TGTGCCACCAGCAGAGGAGGGCCCCCAGCCACCAATGAGCAGTTCTTC.

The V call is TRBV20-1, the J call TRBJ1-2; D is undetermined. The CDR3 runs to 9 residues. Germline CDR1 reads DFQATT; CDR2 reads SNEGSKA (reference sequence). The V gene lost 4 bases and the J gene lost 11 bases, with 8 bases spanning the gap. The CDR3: CSATKSYTF. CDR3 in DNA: TGCAGTGCTACCAAGAGTTACACCTTC.

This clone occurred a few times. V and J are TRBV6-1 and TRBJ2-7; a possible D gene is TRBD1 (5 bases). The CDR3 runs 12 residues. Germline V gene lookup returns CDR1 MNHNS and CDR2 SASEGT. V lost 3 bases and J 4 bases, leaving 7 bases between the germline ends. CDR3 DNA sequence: TGTGCCAGCAGTGACAGGGTGTACGAGCAGTACTTC. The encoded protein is CASSDRVYEQYF.

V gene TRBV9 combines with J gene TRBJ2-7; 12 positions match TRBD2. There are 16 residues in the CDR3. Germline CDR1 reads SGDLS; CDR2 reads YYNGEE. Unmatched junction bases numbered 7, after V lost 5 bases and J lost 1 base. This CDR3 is CASRYGTSGRSYEQYF. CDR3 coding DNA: TGTGCCAGCAGGTACGGGACTAGCGGGCGATCCTACGAGCAGTACTTC.

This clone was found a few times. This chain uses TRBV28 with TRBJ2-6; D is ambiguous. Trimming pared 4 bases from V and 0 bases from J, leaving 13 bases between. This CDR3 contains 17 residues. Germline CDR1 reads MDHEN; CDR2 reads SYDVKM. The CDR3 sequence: CASSWSGLSSGANVLTF. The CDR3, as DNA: TGTGCCAGCAGTTGGTCAGGCCTTAGCTCTGGGGCCAACGTCCTGACTTTC.

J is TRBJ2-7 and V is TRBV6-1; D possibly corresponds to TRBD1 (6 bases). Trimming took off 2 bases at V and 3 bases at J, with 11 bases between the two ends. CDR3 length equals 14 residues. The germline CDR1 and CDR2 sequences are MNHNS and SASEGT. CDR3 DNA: TGTGCCAGCAGTGAAAGGACAGCGTTCTACGAGCAGTACTTC. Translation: CASSERTAFYEQYF.

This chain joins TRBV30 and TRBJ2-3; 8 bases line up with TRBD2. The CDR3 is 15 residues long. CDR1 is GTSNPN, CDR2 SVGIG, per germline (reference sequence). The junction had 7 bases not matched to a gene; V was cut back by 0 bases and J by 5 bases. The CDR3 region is CAWSVTGLGIDTQYF. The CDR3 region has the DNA TGTGCCTGGAGTGTAACGGGACTAGGGATAGATACGCAGTATTTT.

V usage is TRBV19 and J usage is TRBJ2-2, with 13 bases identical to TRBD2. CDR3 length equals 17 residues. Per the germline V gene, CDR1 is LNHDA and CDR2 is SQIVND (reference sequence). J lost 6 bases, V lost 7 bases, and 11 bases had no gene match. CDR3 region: CASKSTLTSGRPGELFF. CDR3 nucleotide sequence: TGTGCCAGTAAATCGACACTGACTAGCGGGAGGCCCGGGGAGCTGTTTTTT.

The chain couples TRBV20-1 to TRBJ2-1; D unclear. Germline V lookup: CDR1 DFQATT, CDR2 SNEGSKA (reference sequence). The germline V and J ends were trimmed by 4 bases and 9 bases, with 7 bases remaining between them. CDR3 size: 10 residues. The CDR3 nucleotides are TGCAGTGCTACCGGTTCTGAGCAGTTCTTC. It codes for CSATGSEQFF.

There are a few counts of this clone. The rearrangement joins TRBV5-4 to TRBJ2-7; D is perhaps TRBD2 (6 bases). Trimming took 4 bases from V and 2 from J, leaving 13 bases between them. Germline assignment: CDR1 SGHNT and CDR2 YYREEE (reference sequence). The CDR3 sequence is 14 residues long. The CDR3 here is CASSQTSGAYEQYF. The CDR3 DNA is TGTGCCAGCAGCCAGACTAGTGGGGCCTACGAGCAGTACTTC.

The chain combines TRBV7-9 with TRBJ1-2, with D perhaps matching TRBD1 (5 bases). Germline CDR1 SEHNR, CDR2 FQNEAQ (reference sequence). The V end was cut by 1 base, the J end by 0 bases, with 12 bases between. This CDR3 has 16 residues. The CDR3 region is CASSLGGEEANYGYTF. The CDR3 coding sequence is TGTGCCAGCAGCTTAGGGGGCGAAGAAGCTAACTATGGCTACACCTTC.

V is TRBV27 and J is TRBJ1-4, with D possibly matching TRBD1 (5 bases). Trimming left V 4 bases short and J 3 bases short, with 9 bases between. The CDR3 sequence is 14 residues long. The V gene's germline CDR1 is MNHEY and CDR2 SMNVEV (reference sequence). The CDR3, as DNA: TGTGCCAGCAGTTCCGGGGGGTCTAATGAAAAACTGTTTTTT. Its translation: CASSSGGSNEKLFF.

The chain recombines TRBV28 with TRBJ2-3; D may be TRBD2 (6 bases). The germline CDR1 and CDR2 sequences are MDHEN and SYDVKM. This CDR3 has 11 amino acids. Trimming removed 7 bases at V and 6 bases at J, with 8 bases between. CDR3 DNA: TGTGCCAGCATTGGGGGGGATACGCAGTATTTT. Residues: CASIGGDTQYF.